This T cell receptor beta chain comes out of a study of breast tumors, draining lymph nodes, adjacent tissues. CDR3 length equals 15 residues. With 0 bases removed from V and 5 bases from J, the gap between germline ends came to 11 bases. In germline, CDR1 is LGHNA, CDR2 YSLEER. This clonotype was recorded many times. Samples came from axillary lymph nodes draining the breast cancer. TCRdb itself ran the multiplex PCR reads through MiXCR, one entry per CDR3 protein. This sample carries roughly 100,000 distinct CDR3 sequences, about 31% of them seen once, and the ten largest clones take approximately 5.4%.

This sequence was found in a female donor with breast cancer. Some clones in this sample may be carry-over from other donors' samples. Source material: axillary lymph node tissue. The gene calls are TRBV4-3 and TRBJ1-5; D unclear. CDR3 DNA: TGCGCCAGCAGCCAAGATCTTGGAAACGATCAGCCCCAGCATTTT. Protein sequence: CASSQDLGNDQPQHF.